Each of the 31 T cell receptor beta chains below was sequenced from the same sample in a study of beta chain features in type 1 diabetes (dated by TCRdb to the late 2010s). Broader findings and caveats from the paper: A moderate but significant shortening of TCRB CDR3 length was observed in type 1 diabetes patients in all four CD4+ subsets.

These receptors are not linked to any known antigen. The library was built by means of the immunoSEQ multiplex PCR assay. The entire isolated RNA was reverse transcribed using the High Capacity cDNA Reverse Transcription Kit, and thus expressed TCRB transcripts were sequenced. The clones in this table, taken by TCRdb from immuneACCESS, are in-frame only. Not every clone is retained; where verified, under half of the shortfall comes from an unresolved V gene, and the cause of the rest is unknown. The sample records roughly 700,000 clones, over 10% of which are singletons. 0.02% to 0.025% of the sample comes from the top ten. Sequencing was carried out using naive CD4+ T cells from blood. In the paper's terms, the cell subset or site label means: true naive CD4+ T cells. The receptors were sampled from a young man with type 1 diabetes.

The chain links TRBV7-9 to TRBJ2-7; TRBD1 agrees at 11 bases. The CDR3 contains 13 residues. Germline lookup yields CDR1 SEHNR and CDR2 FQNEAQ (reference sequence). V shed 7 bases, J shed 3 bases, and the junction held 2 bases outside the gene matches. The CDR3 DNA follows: TGTGCCAGCACGGGACAGGGGGTCTACGAGCAGTACTTC. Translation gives CASTGQGVYEQYF.

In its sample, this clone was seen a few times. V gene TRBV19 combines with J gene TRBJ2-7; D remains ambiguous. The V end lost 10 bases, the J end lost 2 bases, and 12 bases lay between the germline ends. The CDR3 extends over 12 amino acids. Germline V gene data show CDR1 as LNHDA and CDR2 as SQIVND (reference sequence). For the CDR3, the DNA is TGTGCCACCCAGGACCGAACCTACGAGCAGTACTTC. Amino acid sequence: CATQDRTYEQYF.

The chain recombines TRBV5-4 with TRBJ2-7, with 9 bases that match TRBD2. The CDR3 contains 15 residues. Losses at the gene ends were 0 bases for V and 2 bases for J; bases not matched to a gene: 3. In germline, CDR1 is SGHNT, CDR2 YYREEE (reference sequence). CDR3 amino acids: CASSLVSGGTYEQYF. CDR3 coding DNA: TGTGCCAGCAGCTTGGTTAGCGGGGGTACCTACGAGCAGTACTTC.

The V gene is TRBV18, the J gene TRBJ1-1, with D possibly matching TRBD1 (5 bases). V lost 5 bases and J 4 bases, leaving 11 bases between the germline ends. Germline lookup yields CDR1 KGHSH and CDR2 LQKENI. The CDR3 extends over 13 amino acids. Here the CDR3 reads CASSAGLSTEAFF. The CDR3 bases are TGTGCCAGCTCAGCAGGGTTGTCCACTGAAGCTTTCTTT.

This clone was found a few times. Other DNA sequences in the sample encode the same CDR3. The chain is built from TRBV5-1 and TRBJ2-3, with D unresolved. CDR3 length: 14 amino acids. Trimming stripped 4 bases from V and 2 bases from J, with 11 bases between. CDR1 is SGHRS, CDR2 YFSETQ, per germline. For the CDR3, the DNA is TGCGCCAGCAGCCCGTCCGGTTCCACAGATACGCAGTATTTT. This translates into CASSPSGSTDTQYF.

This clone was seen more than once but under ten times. The CDR3 reads CASSGGLSGGQPQHF. For the CDR3, the DNA is TGTGCCAGCAGCGGGGGACTTTCGGGAGGGCAGCCCCAGCATTTT. This chain uses TRBV6-1 with TRBJ1-5, with a tentative D call TRBD1 (5 bases). The CDR3 spans 15 residues. V was pared by 6 bases and J by 7 bases, with 19 bases between. Germline values: CDR1 MNHNS, CDR2 SASEGT.

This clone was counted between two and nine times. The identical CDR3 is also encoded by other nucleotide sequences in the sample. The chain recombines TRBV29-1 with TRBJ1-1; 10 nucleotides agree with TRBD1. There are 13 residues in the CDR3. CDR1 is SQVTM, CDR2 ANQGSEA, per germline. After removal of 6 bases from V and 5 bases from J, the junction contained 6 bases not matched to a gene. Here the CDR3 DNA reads TGCAGCGTGGAGAGACAGGGGGCAACTGAAGCTTTCTTT. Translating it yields CSVERQGATEAFF.

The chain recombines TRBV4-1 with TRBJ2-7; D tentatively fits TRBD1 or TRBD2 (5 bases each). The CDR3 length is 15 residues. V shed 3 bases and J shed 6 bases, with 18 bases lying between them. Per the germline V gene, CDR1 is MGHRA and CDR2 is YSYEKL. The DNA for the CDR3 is TGCGCCAGCAGCCACCCCTTCGGGGAGAGGGGCGAGCAGTACTTC. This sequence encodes CASSHPFGERGEQYF.

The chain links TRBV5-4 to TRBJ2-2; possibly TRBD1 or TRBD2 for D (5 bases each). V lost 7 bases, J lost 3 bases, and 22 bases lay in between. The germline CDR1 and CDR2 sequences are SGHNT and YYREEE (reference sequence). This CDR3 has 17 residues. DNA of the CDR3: TGTGCCAGCCAAAACGGGGCCCGGGCAGCGGACACCGGGGAGCTGTTTTTT. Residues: CASQNGARAADTGELFF.

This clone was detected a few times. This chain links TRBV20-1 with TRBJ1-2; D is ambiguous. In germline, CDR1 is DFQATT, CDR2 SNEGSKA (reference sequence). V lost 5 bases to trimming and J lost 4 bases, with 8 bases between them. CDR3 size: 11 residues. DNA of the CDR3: TGCAGTGCTCCAAGACCCTATGGCTACACCTTC. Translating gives CSAPRPYGYTF.

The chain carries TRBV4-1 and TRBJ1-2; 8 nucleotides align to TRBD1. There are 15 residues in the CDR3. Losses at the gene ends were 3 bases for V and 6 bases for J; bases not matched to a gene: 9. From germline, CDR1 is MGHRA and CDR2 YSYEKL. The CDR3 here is CASSQDRQGFDGYTF. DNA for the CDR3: TGCGCCAGCAGCCAGGACCGACAGGGGTTTGATGGCTACACCTTC.

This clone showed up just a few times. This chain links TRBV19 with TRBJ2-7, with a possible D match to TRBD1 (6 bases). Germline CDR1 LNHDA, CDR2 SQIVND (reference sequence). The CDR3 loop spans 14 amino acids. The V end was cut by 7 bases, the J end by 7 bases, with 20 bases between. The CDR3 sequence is CASKAGDKPGEQYF. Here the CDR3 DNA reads TGTGCCAGTAAGGCAGGGGATAAACCGGGGGAGCAGTACTTC.

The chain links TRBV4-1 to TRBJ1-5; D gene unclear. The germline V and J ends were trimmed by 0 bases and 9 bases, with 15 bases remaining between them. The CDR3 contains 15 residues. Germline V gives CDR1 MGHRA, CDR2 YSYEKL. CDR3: CASSQDLPAARPQHF. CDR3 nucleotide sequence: TGCGCCAGCAGCCAAGATCTTCCAGCCGCCCGGCCCCAGCATTTT.

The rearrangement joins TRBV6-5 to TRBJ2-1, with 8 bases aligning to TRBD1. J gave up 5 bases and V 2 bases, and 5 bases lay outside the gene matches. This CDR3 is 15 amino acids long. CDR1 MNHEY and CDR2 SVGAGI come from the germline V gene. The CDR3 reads CASSYPGQVNNEQFF. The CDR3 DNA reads TGTGCCAGCAGTTACCCGGGACAGGTTAACAATGAGCAGTTCTTC.

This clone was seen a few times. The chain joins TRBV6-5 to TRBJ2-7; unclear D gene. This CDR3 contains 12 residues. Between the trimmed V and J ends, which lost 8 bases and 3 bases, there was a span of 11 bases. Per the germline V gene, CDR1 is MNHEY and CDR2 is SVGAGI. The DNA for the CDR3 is TGTGCCAGCCGCGGCGGAGTCTACGAGCAGTACTTC. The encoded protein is CASRGGVYEQYF.

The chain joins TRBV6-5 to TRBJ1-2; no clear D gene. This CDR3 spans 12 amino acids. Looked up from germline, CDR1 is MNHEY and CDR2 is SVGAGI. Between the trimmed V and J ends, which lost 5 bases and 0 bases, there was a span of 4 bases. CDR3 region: CASSQSNYGYTF. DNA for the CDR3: TGTGCCAGCAGTCAATCTAACTATGGCTACACCTTC.

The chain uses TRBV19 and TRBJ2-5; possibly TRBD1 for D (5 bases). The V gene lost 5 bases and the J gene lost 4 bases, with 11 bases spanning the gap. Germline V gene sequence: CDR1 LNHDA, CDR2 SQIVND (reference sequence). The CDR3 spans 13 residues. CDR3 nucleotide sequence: TGTGCCAGTAGTTCGCAGGGTTCAGAGACCCAGTACTTC. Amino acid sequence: CASSSQGSETQYF. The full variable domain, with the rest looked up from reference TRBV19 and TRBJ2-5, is DGGITQSPKYLFRKEGQNVTLSCEQNLNHDAMYWYRQDPGQGLRLIYYSQIVNDFQKGDIAEGYSVSREKKESFPLTVTSAQKNPTAFYLCASSSQGSETQYFGPGTRLLVL.

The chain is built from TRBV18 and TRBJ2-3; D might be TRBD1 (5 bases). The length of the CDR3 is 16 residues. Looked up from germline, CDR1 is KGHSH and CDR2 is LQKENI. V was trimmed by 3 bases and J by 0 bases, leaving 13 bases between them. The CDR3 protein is CASSPQVTESTDTQYF. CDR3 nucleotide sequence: TGTGCCAGCTCACCTCAGGTGACAGAGAGCACAGATACGCAGTATTTT.

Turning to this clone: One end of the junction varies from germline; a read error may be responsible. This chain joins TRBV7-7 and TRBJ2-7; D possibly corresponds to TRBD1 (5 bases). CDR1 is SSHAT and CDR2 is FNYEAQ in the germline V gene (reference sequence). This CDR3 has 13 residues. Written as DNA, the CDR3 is TGTGCTAGCAGCTCGGACATAACCTACGAGCAGTACTTC. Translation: CASSSDITYEQYF.

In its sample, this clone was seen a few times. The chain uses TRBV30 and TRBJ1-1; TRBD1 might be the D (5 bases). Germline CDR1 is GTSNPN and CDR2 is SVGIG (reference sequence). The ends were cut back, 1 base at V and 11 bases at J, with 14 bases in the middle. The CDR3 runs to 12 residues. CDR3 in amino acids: CAWSEGSWGAFF. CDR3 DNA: TGTGCCTGGAGTGAGGGGTCCTGGGGGGCTTTCTTT. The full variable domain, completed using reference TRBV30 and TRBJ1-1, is SQTIHQWPATLVQPVGSPLSLECTVEGTSNPNLYWYRQAAGRGLQLLFYSVGIGQISSEVPQNLSASRPQDRQFILSSKKLLLSDSGFYLCAWSEGSWGAFFGQGTRLTVV.

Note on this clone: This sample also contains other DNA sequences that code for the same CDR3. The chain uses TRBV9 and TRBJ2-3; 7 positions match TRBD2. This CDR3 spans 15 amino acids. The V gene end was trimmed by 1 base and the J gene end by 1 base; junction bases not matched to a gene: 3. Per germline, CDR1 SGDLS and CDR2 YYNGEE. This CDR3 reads CASSVRAGGTDTQYF. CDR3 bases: TGTGCCAGCAGCGTAAGGGCGGGGGGCACAGATACGCAGTATTTT.

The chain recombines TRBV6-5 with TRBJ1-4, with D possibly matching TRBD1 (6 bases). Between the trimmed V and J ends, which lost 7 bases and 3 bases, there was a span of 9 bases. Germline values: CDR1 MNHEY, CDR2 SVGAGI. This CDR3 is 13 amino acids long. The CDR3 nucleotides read TGTGCCAGCAAGACAGGTCCTAATGAAAAACTGTTTTTT. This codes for CASKTGPNEKLFF.

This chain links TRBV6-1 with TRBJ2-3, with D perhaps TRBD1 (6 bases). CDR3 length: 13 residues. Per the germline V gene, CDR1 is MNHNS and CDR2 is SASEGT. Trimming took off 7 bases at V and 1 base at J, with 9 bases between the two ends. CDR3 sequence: CASNRQGTDTQYF. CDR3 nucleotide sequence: TGTGCCAGCAATCGACAGGGCACAGATACGCAGTATTTT.

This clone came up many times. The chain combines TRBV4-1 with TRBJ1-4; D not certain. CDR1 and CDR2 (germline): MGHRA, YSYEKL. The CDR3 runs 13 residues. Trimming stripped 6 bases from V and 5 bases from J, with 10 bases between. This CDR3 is CASSSSRNEKLFF. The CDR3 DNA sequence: TGCGCCAGCAGTTCCAGTCGGAATGAAAAACTGTTTTTT.

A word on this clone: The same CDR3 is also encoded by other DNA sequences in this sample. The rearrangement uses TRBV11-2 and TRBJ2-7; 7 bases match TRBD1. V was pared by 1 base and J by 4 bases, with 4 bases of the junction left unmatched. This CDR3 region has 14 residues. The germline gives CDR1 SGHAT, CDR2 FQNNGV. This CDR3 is CASSLGQGPYEQYF. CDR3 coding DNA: TGTGCCAGCAGCTTAGGACAGGGTCCGTACGAGCAGTACTTC.

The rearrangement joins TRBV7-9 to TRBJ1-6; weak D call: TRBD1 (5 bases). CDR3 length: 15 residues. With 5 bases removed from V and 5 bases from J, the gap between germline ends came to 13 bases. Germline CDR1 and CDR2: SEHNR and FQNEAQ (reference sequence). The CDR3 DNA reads TGTGCCAGCAGCCCCAGTGGGACCAATAATTCACCCCTCCACTTT. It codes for CASSPSGTNNSPLHF. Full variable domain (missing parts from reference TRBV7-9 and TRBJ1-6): DTGVSQNPRHKITKRGQNVTFRCDPISEHNRLYWYRQTLGQGPEFLTYFQNEAQLEKSRLLSDRFSAERPKGSFSTLEIQRTEQGDSAMYLCASSPSGTNNSPLHFGNGTRLTVT.

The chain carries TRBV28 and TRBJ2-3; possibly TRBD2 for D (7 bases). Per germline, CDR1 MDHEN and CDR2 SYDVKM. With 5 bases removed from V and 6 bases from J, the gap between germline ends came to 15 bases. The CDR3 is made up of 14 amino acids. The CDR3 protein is CASSQAGARDTQYF. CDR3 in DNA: TGTGCCAGCAGTCAGGCGGGGGCCAGGGATACGCAGTATTTT.

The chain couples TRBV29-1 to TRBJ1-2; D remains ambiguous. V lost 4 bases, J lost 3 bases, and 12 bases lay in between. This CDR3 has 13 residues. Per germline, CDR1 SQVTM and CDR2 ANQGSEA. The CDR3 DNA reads TGCAGCGTTGCGGGCGTAAGGGACTATGGCTACACCTTC. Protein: CSVAGVRDYGYTF.

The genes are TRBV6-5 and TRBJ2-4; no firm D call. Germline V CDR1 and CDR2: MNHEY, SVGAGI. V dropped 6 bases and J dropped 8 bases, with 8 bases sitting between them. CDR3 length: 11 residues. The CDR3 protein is CASRNGDIQYF. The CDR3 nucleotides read TGTGCCAGCAGAAATGGTGACATTCAGTACTTC.

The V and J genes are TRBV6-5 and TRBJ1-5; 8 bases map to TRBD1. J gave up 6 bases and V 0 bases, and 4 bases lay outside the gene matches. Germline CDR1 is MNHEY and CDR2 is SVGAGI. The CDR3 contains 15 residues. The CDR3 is CASSYSKTGGQPQHF. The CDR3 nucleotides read TGTGCCAGCAGTTACTCGAAAACAGGGGGTCAGCCCCAGCATTTT.

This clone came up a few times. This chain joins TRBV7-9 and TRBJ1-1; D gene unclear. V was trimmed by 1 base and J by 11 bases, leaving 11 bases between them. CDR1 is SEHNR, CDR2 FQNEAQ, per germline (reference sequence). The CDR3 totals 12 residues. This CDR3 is CASSLGETGAFF. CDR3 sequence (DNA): TGTGCCAGCAGCTTAGGAGAGACGGGGGCTTTCTTT. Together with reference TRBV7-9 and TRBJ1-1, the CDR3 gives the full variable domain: DTGVSQNPRHKITKRGQNVTFRCDPISEHNRLYWYRQTLGQGPEFLTYFQNEAQLEKSRLLSDRFSAERPKGSFSTLEIQRTEQGDSAMYLCASSLGETGAFFGQGTRLTVV.